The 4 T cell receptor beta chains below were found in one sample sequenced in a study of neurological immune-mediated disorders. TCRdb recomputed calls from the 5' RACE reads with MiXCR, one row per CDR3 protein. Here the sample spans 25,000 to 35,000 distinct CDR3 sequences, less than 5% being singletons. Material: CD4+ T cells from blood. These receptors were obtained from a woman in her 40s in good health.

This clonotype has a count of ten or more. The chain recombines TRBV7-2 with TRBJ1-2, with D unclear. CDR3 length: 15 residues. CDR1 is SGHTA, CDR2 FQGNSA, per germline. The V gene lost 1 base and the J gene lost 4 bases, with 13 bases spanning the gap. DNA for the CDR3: TGTGCCAGCAGCTTAGATCACGGGCGGCCCTATGGCTACACCTTC. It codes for CASSLDHGRPYGYTF.

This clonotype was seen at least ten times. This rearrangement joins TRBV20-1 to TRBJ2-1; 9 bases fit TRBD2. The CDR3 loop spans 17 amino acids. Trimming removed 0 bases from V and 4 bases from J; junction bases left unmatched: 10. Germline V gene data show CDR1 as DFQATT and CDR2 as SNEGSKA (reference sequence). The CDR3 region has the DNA TGCAGTGCTAGAGACCCTAGCGGGACAACAACTTACAATGAGCAGTTCTTC. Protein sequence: CSARDPSGTTTYNEQFF.

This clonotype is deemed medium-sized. In DNA form, the CDR3 reads TGCAGTGCAATGAAAAGGGACGGAGGCTACGAGCAGTACTTC. It specifies CSAMKRDGGYEQYF. The chain uses TRBV20-1 and TRBJ2-7, with D perhaps TRBD1 or TRBD2 (5 bases each). The CDR3 totals 14 residues. Trimming shortened V by 6 bases and J by 3 bases, and 18 bases separated the two germline ends. Germline CDR1 DFQATT, CDR2 SNEGSKA (reference sequence).

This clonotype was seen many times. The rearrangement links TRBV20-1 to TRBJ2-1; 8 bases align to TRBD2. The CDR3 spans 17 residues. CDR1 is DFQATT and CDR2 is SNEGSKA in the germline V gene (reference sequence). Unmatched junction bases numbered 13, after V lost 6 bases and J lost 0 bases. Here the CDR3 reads CSAPTSDLSHSYNEQFF. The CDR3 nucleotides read TGCAGTGCACCGACTAGCGACCTGTCTCACTCCTACAATGAGCAGTTCTTC.